The rows below give T cell receptor beta chains drawn from one sample of a study of shared clonotypes between healthy human individuals. Measured with immunoSEQ multiplex PCR; TCRdb has only the in-frame clones, and not every one. The table records 550,000 to 800,000 clones, approximately 79% of them present only once. The sequencing sample was made of memory CD4+ T cells sorted from blood. All receptors derive from a woman aged 25-40 years in good health. CDR3s include the opening cysteine and the closing phenylalanine or tryptophan. Each record gives: clone size, CDR3 length, D gene, J gene, V gene, CDR3 protein, CDR3 DNA. D genes are given only for firm matches. The size of a clone is reported for some rows only, either as once, few or many, or as a class for expanded clones.

. 14 . TRBJ2-3 TRBV5-1 CASSMGQGGDTQYF TGCGCCAGCTCCATGGGGCAGGGGGGAGATACGCAGTATTTT
. 15 TRBD2 TRBJ2-5 TRBV5-6 CASSLAGGPQETQYF TGTGCCAGCAGCTTGGCGGGGGGGCCCCAAGAGACCCAGTACTTC
. 15 TRBD2 TRBJ2-7 TRBV6-1 CASRMTSGSPYEQYF TGTGCCAGCAGGATGACTAGCGGGAGCCCCTACGAGCAGTACTTC
few 13 . TRBJ1-1 TRBV5-1 CASSLIANTEAFF TGCGCCAGCAGCTTGATAGCGAACACTGAAGCTTTCTTT
. 16 TRBD2 TRBJ2-7 TRBV4-2 CASSQPFSGSSYEQYF TGTGCCAGCAGCCAACCATTTAGCGGGAGCTCCTACGAGCAGTACTTC
. 14 . TRBJ1-2 TRBV27 CASSGREPNYGYTF TGTGCCAGCAGTGGCAGGGAGCCCAACTATGGCTACACCTTC
. 13 . TRBJ2-7 TRBV6-1 CASSEAGGLEQYF TGTGCCAGCAGTGAGGCAGGGGGGCTCGAGCAGTACTTC
. 13 . TRBJ2-5 TRBV6-1 CASSEGRGETQYF TGTGCCAGCAGTGAAGGACGGGGAGAGACCCAGTACTTC
. 16 TRBD1 TRBJ1-1 TRBV27 CASSPRRQGLNTEAFF TGTGCCAGCAGTCCGCGGAGACAGGGGCTAAACACTGAAGCTTTCTTT
few 15 . TRBJ2-2 TRBV11-3 CASSPETGRPGELFF TGTGCCAGCAGCCCGGAGACAGGGAGGCCCGGGGAGCTGTTTTTT
few 14 . TRBJ1-5 TRBV2 CASSERSGNQPQHF TGTGCCAGCAGTGAGAGATCGGGCAATCAGCCCCAGCATTTT
once 12 TRBD1 TRBJ1-1 TRBV5-1 CASGTADTEAFF TGCGCCAGCGGGACAGCCGACACTGAAGCTTTCTTT
. 16 . TRBJ2-7 TRBV21-1 CASSPPESGRVYEQYF TGTGCCAGCAGCCCCCCGGAGAGCGGGAGGGTCTACGAGCAGTACTTC
. 14 . TRBJ1-3 TRBV5-1 CASSWGTAGNTIYF TGCGCCAGCAGCTGGGGGACGGCAGGAAACACCATATATTTT
. 13 TRBD1 TRBJ1-3 TRBV29-1 CSVVGQGRDTIYF TGCAGCGTTGTCGGACAGGGAAGGGACACCATATATTTT
. 18 TRBD2 TRBJ2-7 TRBV11-2 CASSLEGSGRRASYEQYF TGTGCCAGCAGCTTAGAGGGTAGCGGGAGGAGGGCCTCCTACGAGCAGTACTTC
. 15 . TRBJ1-2 TRBV27 CASSNRYHTNYGYTF TGTGCCAGCAGTAACCGTTACCATACTAACTATGGCTACACCTTC
. 15 . TRBJ1-3 TRBV18 CASSPPVYSGNTIYF TGTGCCAGCTCACCACCCGTATACTCTGGAAACACCATATATTTT
. 15 . TRBJ2-5 TRBV11-2 CASSLQGQKQETQYF TGTGCCAGCAGCCTGCAAGGACAGAAGCAAGAGACCCAGTACTTC
. 13 . TRBJ1-4 TRBV10-3 CAMRQDPNEKLFF TGTGCCATGAGACAGGACCCTAATGAAAAACTGTTTTTT
many 14 . TRBJ2-2 TRBV2 CASNRQGLTGELFF TGTGCCAGCAACAGACAGGGACTAACCGGGGAGCTGTTTTTT
. 16 . TRBJ2-7 TRBV5-4 CASSPALGTGTYEQYF TGTGCCAGCAGCCCGGCCCTCGGGACGGGAACCTACGAGCAGTACTTC
few 15 TRBD1 TRBJ2-7 TRBV19 CASSPLGQEPYEQYF TGTGCCAGTAGTCCGCTGGGACAGGAGCCCTACGAGCAGTACTTC
. 15 . TRBJ1-1 TRBV6-6 CASSYRVSRGTEAFF TGTGCCAGCAGTTACAGGGTTTCTCGTGGGACTGAAGCTTTCTTT
. 12 TRBD1 TRBJ1-1 TRBV6-6 CASGTENTEAFF TGTGCCAGCGGGACAGAGAACACTGAAGCTTTCTTT
. 17 . TRBJ1-5 TRBV6-1 CASSEGLTSSSNQPQHF TGTGCCAGCAGTGAAGGTTTGACCAGTTCAAGCAATCAGCCCCAGCATTTT
few 15 . TRBJ2-5 TRBV14 CASSQDVWDTETQYF TGTGCCAGCAGCCAAGATGTGTGGGACACCGAGACCCAGTACTTC
once 15 . TRBJ2-5 TRBV7-6 CASSLRYGGQWSQYF TGTGCCAGCAGCTTACGATACGGCGGCCAGTGGTCCCAGTACTTC
. 14 . TRBJ1-2 TRBV19 CASSVLGTNYGYTF TGTGCCAGTAGTGTCCTGGGGACGAACTATGGCTACACCTTC
. 15 . TRBJ1-1 TRBV11-2 CASSLVSAANTEAFF TGTGCCAGCAGCTTAGTTTCCGCTGCGAACACTGAAGCTTTCTTT
. 16 TRBD2 TRBJ2-7 TRBV30 CAWSPGVSGRSYEQYF TGTGCCTGGAGCCCAGGGGTTAGCGGGAGATCCTACGAGCAGTACTTC
. 13 TRBD2 TRBJ2-7 TRBV28 CATAGGGFYEQYF TGTGCCACCGCCGGGGGGGGGTTCTACGAGCAGTACTTC
. 12 . TRBJ1-1 TRBV6-1 CAGKMDYTEAFF TGTGCCGGTAAGATGGACTACACTGAAGCTTTCTTT
. 17 TRBD2 TRBJ2-2 TRBV4-1 CASSQGILAGITGELFF TGCGCCAGCAGCCAAGGTATCCTAGCGGGTATCACCGGGGAGCTGTTTTTT
. 12 . TRBJ2-7 TRBV30 CAWASGRHEQYF TGTGCTTGGGCTTCAGGTAGACACGAGCAGTACTTC
. 15 . TRBJ2-7 TRBV4-2 CASSQGGGGPYEQYF TGTGCCAGCAGCCAAGGAGGGGGAGGGCCCTACGAGCAGTACTTC
. 15 . TRBJ1-2 TRBV19 CASTRTENFNYGYTF TGTGCCAGTACCAGGACGGAGAACTTTAACTATGGCTACACCTTC
. 15 TRBD1 TRBJ2-1 TRBV28 CASQIGDRVHNEQFF TGTGCCAGCCAAATTGGGGACAGGGTGCACAATGAGCAGTTCTTC
. 16 TRBD2 TRBJ2-5 TRBV29-1 CSSSPQGGTTGETQYF TGCAGCTCAAGCCCGCAGGGAGGGACCACTGGGGAGACCCAGTACTTC
. 12 . TRBJ2-2 TRBV18 CASSPLDGELFF TGTGCCAGCTCACCACTCGACGGGGAGCTGTTTTTT
. 14 . TRBJ2-3 TRBV29-1 CSVDPLQGTDTQYF TGCAGCGTTGACCCATTACAGGGCACAGATACGCAGTATTTT
many 15 TRBD1 TRBJ2-1 TRBV27 CASSSTGVSYNEQFF TGTGCCAGCAGTTCGACAGGGGTATCCTACAATGAGCAGTTCTTC
once 15 . TRBJ2-7 TRBV6-5 CASSYYRRATYEQYF TGTGCCAGCAGTTACTATAGGCGGGCAACCTACGAGCAGTACTTC
. 14 . TRBJ2-7 TRBV5-6 CASSLYETTAEQYF TGTGCCAGCAGCTTGTATGAGACTACGGCCGAGCAGTACTTC
. 15 . TRBJ2-7 TRBV25-1 CASSESPGTRDEQYF TGTGCCAGCAGTGAATCACCCGGAACCCGGGACGAGCAGTACTTC
. 15 TRBD2 TRBJ2-1 TRBV19 CASSMLRTSGYEQFF TGTGCCAGTAGTATGCTGAGGACTAGCGGGTATGAGCAGTTCTTC
few 16 TRBD1 TRBJ2-1 TRBV11-2 CASSFDRDRGYNEQFF TGTGCCAGCAGCTTCGACCGGGACAGGGGATACAATGAGCAGTTCTTC
once 12 TRBD1 TRBJ2-1 TRBV29-1 CSVGEGAQEQFF TGCAGCGTTGGTGAGGGGGCACAAGAGCAGTTCTTC
. 16 TRBD2 TRBJ2-2 TRBV19 CASTEGGRANTGELFF TGTGCCAGTACCGAGGGCGGGAGGGCAAACACCGGGGAGCTGTTTTTT
. 14 . TRBJ1-1 TRBV15 CATSKPQMNTEAFF TGTGCCACCAGCAAACCACAGATGAACACTGAAGCTTTCTTT
. 15 . TRBJ1-3 TRBV6-1 CASRETVFSGNTIYF TGTGCCAGCAGGGAGACAGTCTTCTCTGGAAACACCATATATTTT
few 12 TRBD1 TRBJ2-1 TRBV27 CASTDRAHEQFF TGTGCCAGCACCGACAGGGCTCATGAGCAGTTCTTC